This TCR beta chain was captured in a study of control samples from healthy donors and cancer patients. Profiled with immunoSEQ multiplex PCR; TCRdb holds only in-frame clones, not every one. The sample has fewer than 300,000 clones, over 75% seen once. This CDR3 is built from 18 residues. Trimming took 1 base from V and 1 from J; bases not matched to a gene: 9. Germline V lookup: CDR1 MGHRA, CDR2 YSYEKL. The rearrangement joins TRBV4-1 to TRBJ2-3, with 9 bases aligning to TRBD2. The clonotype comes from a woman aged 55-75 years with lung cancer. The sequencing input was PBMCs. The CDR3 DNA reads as TGCGCCAGCAGCCAAGGTCCCCAGCGGGGGGCCCGCACAGATACGCAGTATTTT. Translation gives CASSQGPQRGARTDTQYF.